This T cell receptor (beta chain) was obtained from a study of shared clonotypes between healthy human individuals. Study findings and constraints: Having only a few donors restricted how much genetic and exposure-history diversity was captured.

Naive-designated CD8 cells lacked CD45RO, were positively enriched for CCR7, and omitted terminally differentiated effector memory CD45RA+ cells. Deep-level running was used for the assay. The protocol was immunoSEQ multiplex PCR, while the TCRdb copy is restricted to in-frame clones and leaves out a portion. This sample has approximately 740,000 clones, with 92% found just once. A word on this clone: What it recognizes is unknown.

This sequence was found in a man in his thirties or forties in good health. Sequencing was carried out using naive CD8+ T cells sorted from blood.

The CDR3 sequence: CASSLGQGTDTQYF. The CDR3 nucleotides read TGTGCCAGCAGCTTAGGGCAGGGGACAGATACGCAGTATTTT. The gene calls are TRBV11-2 and TRBJ2-3; perhaps TRBD1 as D (6 bases). The CDR3 has 14 amino acids. Germline V lookup: CDR1 SGHAT, CDR2 FQNNGV. With 1 base removed from V and 3 bases from J, the gap between germline ends came to 8 bases.